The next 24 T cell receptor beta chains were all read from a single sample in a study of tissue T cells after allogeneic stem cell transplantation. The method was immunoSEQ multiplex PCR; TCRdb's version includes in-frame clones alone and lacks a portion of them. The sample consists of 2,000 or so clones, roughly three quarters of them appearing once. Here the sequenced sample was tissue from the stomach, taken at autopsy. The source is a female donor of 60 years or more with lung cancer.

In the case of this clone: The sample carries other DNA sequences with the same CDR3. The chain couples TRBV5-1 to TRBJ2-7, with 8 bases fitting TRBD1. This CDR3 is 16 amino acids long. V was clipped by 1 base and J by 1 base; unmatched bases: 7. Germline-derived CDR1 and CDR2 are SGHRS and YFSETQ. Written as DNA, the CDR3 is TGCGCCAGCAGCTTGTTCTCAGGGGGCCTTTCCTACGAGCAGTACTTC. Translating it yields CASSLFSGGLSYEQYF.

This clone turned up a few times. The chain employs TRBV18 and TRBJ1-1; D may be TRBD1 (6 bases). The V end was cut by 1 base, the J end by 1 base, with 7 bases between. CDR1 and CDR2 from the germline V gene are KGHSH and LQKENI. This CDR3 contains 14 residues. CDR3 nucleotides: TGTGCCAGCTCACCACTACAGGGGAACACTGAAGCTTTCTTT. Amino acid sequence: CASSPLQGNTEAFF. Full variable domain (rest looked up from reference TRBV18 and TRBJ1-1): NAGVMQNPRHLVRRRGQEARLRCSPMKGHSHVYWYRQLPEEGLKFMVYLQKENIIDESGMPKERFSAEFPKEGPSILRIQQVVRGDSAAYFCASSPLQGNTEAFFGQGTRLTVV.

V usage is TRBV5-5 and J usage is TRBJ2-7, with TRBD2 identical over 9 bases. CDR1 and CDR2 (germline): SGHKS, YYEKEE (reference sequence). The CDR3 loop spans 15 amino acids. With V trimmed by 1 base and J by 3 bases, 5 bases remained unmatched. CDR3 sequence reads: CASSLLPSGNYEQYF. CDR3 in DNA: TGTGCCAGCAGCTTGCTTCCTAGCGGGAACTACGAGCAGTACTTC.

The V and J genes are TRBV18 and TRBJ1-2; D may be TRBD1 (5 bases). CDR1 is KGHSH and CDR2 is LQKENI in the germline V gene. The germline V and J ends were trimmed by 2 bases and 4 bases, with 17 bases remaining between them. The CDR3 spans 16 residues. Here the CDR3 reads CASSPTMGRNTYGYTF. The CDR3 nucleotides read TGTGCCAGCTCACCAACTATGGGACGGAACACCTATGGCTACACCTTC.

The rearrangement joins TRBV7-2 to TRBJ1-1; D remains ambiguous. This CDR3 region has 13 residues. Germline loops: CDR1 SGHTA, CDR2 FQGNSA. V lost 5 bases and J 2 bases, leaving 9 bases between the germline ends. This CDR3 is CASSETPNTEAFF. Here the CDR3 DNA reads TGTGCCAGCAGCGAAACCCCTAACACTGAAGCTTTCTTT.

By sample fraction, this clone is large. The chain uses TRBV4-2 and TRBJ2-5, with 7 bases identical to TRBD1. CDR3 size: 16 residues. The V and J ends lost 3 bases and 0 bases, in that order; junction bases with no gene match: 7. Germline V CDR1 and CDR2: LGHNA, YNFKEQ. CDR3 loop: CASSQVGTAYQETQYF. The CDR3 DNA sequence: TGTGCCAGCAGCCAGGTTGGGACAGCGTACCAAGAGACCCAGTACTTC.

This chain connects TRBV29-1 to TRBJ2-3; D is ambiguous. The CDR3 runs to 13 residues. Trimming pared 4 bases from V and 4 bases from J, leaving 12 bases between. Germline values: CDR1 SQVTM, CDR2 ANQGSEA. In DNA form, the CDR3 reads TGCAGCGTTGCCAGGAGCGATCCAGATACGCAGTATTTT. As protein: CSVARSDPDTQYF.

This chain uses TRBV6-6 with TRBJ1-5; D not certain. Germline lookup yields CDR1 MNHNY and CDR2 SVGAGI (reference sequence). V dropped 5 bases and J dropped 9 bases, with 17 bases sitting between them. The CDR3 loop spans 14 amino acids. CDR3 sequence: CASSMSTRMGPQHF. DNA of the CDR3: TGTGCCAGCAGTATGAGCACCCGAATGGGGCCCCAGCATTTT.

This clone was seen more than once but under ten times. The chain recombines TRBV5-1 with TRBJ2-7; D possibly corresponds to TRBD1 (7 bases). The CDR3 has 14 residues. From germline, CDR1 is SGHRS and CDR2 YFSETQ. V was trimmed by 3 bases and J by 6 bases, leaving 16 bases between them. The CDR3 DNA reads TGCGCCAGCAGCTGGGGGGACAGTACTGGCGAGCAGTACTTC. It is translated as CASSWGDSTGEQYF. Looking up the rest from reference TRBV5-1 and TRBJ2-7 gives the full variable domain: KAGVTQTPRYLIKTRGQQVTLSCSPISGHRSVSWYQQTPGQGLQFLFEYFSETQRNKGNFPGRFSGRQFSNSRSEMNVSTLELGDSALYLCASSWGDSTGEQYFGPGTRLTVT.

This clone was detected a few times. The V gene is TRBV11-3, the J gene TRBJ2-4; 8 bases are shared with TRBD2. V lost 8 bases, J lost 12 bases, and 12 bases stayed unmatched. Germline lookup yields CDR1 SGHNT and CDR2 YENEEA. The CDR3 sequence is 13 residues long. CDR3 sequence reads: CASGHRAGGPQYF. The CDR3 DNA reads TGTGCCAGCGGCCATCGGGCGGGGGGCCCTCAGTACTTC. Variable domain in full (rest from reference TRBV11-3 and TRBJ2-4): EAGVVQSPRYKIIEKKQPVAFWCNPISGHNTLYWYLQNLGQGPELLIRYENEEAVDDSQLPKDRFSAERLKGVDSTLKIQPAELGDSAVYLCASGHRAGGPQYFGAGTRLSVL.

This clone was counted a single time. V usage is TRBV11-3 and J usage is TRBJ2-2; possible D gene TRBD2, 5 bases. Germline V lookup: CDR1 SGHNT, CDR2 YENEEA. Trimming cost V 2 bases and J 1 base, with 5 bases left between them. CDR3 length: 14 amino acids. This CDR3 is CASSLRGNTGELFF. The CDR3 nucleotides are TGTGCCAGCAGCTTACGGGGGAACACCGGGGAGCTGTTTTTT.

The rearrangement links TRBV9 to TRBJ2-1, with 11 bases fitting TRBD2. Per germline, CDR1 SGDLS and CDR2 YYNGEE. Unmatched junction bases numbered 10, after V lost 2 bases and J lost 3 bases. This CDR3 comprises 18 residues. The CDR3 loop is CASSVTPGGTSGYNEQFF. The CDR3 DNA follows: TGTGCCAGCAGCGTCACTCCGGGGGGGACTAGCGGCTACAATGAGCAGTTCTTC.

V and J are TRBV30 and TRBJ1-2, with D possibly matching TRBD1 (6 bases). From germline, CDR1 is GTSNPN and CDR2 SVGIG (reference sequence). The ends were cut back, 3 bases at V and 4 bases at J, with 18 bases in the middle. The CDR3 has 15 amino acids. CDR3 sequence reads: CAWRPPTGTFYGYTF. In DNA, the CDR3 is TGTGCCTGGAGGCCCCCGACAGGCACATTCTATGGCTACACCTTC.

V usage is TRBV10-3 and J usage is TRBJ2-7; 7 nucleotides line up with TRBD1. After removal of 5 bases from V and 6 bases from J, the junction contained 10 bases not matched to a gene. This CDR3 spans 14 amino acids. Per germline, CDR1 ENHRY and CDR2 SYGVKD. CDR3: CAISPLLRQGEQYF. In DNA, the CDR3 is TGTGCCATCAGTCCATTACTACGACAGGGCGAGCAGTACTTC.

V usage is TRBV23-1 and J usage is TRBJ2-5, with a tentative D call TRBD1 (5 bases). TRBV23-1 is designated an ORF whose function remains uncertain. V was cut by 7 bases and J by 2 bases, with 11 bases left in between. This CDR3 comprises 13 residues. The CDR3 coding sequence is TGCGCCAGCAACGCTACAGGACAAGAGACCCAGTACTTC. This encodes CASNATGQETQYF.

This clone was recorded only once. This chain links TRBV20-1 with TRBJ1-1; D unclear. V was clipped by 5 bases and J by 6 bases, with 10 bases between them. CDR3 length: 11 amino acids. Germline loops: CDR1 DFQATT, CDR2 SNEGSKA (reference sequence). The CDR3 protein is CSAPVVAEAFF. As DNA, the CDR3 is TGCAGTGCTCCAGTAGTGGCTGAAGCTTTCTTT.

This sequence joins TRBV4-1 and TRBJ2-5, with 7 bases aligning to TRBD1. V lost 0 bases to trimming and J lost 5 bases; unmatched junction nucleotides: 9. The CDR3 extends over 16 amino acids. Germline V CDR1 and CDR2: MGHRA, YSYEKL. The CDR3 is CASSQDPTGVGETQYF. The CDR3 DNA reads TGCGCCAGCAGCCAAGACCCCACAGGGGTTGGGGAGACCCAGTACTTC.

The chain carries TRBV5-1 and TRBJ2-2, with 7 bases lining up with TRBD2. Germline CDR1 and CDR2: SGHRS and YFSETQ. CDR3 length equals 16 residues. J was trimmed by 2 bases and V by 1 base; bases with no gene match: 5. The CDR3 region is CASSLRLAANTGELFF. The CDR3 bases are TGCGCCAGCAGCTTGCGGCTAGCGGCAAACACCGGGGAGCTGTTTTTT.

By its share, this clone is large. CDR3 nucleotides: TGTGCCAGCAGTGACCACACAGATACGCAGTATTTT. This codes for CASSDHTDTQYF. V is TRBV6-6 and J is TRBJ2-3; D call uncertain. This CDR3 spans 12 amino acids. Germline V lookup: CDR1 MNHNY, CDR2 SVGAGI (reference sequence). V was cut by 5 bases and J by 2 bases, with 5 bases left in between.

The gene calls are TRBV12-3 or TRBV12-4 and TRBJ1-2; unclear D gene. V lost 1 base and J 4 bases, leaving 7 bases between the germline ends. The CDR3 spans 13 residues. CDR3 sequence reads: CASSLEVLYGYTF. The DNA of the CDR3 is TGTGCCAGCAGTTTAGAGGTCCTCTATGGCTACACCTTC.

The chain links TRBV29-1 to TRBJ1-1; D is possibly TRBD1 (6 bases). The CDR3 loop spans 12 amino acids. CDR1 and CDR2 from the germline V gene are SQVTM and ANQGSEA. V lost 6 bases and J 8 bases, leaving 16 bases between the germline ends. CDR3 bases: TGCAGCGTGCACCAGGACAGTGGAGAAGCTTTCTTT. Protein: CSVHQDSGEAFF.

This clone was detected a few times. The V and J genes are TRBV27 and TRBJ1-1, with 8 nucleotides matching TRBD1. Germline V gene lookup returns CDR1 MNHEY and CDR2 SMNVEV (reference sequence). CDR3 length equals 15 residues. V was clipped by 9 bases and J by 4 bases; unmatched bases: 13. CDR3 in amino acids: CARSRQGSRSTEAFF. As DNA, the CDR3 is TGTGCCAGGTCTAGACAGGGGAGTAGAAGCACTGAAGCTTTCTTT.

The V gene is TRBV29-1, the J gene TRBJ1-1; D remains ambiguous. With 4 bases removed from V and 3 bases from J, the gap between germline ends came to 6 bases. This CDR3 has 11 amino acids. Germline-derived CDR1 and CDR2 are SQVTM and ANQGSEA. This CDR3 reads CSVVRDTEAFF. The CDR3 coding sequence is TGCAGCGTTGTCCGGGACACTGAAGCTTTCTTT.

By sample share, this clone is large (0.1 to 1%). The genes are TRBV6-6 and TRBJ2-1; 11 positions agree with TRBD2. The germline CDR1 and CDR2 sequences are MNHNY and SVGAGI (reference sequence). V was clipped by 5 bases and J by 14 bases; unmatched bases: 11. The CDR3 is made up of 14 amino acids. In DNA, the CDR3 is TGTGCCAGCAGTACGCCGGGACTAGCGGAGGGGGAGTTCTTC. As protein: CASSTPGLAEGEFF.